This section outlines one TCR beta chain sequence together with its context. These data belong to a study of blood T cell repertoires in COVID-19. Turning to the study itself: Acute and convalescent COVID-19 specimens originated in the United States, Italy and Spain.

The table came from immunoSEQ multiplex PCR; TCRdb's copy has only in-frame clones and leaves some out. The profile covers roughly 48,000 clones, with roughly 82% appearing a single time and 7% to 8.5% taken by the ten largest. The source is a man in his forties with acute or convalescent COVID-19. The sample consisted of peripheral blood.

The CDR3 DNA is TGTGCCAGTAGTGATGACAGGGGGCGGGAGCAGTACTTC. This encodes CASSDDRGREQYF. The rearrangement uses TRBV19 and TRBJ2-7, with 10 bases aligning to TRBD1. From germline, CDR1 is LNHDA and CDR2 SQIVND (reference sequence). V lost 5 bases and J lost 7; bases outside the gene matches: 5. The CDR3 contains 13 residues. The full variable domain, with the rest looked up from reference TRBV19 and TRBJ2-7, is DGGITQSPKYLFRKEGQNVTLSCEQNLNHDAMYWYRQDPGQGLRLIYYSQIVNDFQKGDIAEGYSVSREKKESFPLTVTSAQKNPTAFYLCASSDDRGREQYFGPGTRLTVT.